This TCR beta chain is from a study of cytomegalovirus exposure and HLA in healthy donors. Germline V gene data show CDR1 as MNHEY and CDR2 as SVGAGI. The CDR3 contains 13 residues. The junction had 0 bases not matched to a gene; V was cut back by 6 bases and J by 7 bases. PCR was performed using 60 Vbeta and 13 Jbeta primers. Under the authors' procedure: In a later analysis, roughly 11 million of about 80 million unique beta chains occurred in at least two donors. This table comes from immunoSEQ multiplex PCR, and its TCRdb copy is limited to in-frame clones, with some not included. V and J calls plus clone size are reproduced from that table; the DNA served to infer D and trimming. The sample carries 55,000 or so clones, approximately 84% recorded once.

This chain joins TRBV6-5 and TRBJ2-2; 12 positions match TRBD2. Sequenced sample: PBMCs. The receptor was derived from a man in his fifties or sixties in good health and CMV-seronegative. The CDR3 DNA is TGTGCCAGCAGGGGACTAGCGGGCGGGGAGCTGTTTTTT. Protein sequence: CASRGLAGGELFF.